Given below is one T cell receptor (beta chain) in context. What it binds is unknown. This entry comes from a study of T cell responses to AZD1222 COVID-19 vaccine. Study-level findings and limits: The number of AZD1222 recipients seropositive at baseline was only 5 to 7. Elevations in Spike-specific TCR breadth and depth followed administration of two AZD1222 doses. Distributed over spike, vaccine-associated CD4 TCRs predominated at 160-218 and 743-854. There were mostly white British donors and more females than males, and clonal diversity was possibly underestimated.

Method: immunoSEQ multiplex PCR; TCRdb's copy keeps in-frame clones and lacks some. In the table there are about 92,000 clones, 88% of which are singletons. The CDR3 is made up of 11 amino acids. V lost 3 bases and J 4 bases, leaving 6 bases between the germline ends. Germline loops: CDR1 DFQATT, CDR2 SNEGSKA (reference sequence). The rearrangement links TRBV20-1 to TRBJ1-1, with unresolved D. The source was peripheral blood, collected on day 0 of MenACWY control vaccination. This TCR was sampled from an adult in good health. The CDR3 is CSARGPTEAFF. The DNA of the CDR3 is TGCAGTGCTAGGGGCCCCACTGAAGCTTTCTTT.